This T cell receptor beta chain was obtained from a study of blood T cell repertoires in COVID-19. Participant-given clinical history determined each cohort assignment. In the source study's methods: How many nucleated cells were present was estimated from reference gene primer amplification. Assay: immunoSEQ multiplex PCR; the TCRdb copy retains only in-frame clones and omits some. The V and J calls and clone size come from that table; D and trimming were worked out from the DNA. The table shows fewer than 400,000 clones, with roughly 90% occurring only once. CDR1 and CDR2 from the germline V gene are SGDLS and YYNGEE. The length of the CDR3 is 14 residues. V trimming: 0 bases; J trimming: 7 bases; junction bases outside the gene matches: 4.

The V and J genes are TRBV9 and TRBJ2-1, with TRBD2 matching 7 bases. The source of this sequence is a woman in her 30s who had recovered from COVID-19. Source material: PBMCs or T cells enriched from blood (not recorded which). CDR3 nucleotide sequence: TGTGCCAGCAGCGTAGGCGGGAGCGGAAATGAGCAGTTCTTC. It specifies CASSVGGSGNEQFF.